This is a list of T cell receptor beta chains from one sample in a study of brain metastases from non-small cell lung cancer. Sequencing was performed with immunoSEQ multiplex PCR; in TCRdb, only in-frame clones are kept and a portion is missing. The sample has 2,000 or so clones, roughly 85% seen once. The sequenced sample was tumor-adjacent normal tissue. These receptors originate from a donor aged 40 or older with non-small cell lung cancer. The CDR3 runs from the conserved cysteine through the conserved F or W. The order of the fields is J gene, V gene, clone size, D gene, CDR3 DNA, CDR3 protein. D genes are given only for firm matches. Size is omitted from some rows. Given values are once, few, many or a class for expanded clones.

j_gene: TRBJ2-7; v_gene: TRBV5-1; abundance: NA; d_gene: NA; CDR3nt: TGCGCCAGCAGCTTGGGGGGGCCTTACGAGCAGTACTTC; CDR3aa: CASSLGGPYEQYF
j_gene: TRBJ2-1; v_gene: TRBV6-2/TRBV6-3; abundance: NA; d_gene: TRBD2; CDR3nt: TGTGCCAGCAGTACCCTCCCCAGCGGGAGCTCCTACAATGAGCAGTTCTTC; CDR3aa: CASSTLPSGSSYNEQFF
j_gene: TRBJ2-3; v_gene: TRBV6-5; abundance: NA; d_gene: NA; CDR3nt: TGTGCCAGCAGTCGAGAACTAGCAGGAACAGATACGCAGTATTTT; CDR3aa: CASSRELAGTDTQYF
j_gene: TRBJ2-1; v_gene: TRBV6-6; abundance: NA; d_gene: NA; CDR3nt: TGTGCCAGCATGTCCTATACTAGGAGCAATGAGCAGTTCTTC; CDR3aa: CASMSYTRSNEQFF
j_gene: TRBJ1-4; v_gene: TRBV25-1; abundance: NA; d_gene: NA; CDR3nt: TGTGCCAGCAGTAGCCCGGGACCCGGGGGTGAAAAACTGTTTTTT; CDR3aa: CASSSPGPGGEKLFF
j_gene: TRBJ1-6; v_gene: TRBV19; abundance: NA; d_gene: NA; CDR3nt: TGTGCCAGTAGTTTCCGGGCCCCCGGGTCACCCCTCCACTTT; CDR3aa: CASSFRAPGSPLHF
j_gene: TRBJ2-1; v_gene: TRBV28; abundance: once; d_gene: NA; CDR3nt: TGTGCCAGCAGTTTAGGGCGGGACGGGTACAATGAGCAGTTCTTC; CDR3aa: CASSLGRDGYNEQFF
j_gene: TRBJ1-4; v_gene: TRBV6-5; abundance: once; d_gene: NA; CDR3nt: TGTGCCAGCAAGTCGGGGTCTAGCGATGAAAAACTGTTTTTT; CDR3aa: CASKSGSSDEKLFF
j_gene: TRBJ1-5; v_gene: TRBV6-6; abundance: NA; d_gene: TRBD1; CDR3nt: TGTGCCAGCAGCTCCGGACAGGGGGAGGGTCAGCCCCAGCATTTT; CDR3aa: CASSSGQGEGQPQHF
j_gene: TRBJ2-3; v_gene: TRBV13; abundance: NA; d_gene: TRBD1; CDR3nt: TGTGCCAGCAACTTCATGACAGGGAGCCGGGTTGGTACGCAGTATTTT; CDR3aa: CASNFMTGSRVGTQYF
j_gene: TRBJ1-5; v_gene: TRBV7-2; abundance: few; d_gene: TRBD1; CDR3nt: TGTGCCAGCAGCCCCAACCAGGGGGTGAATCAGCCCCAGCATTTT; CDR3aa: CASSPNQGVNQPQHF
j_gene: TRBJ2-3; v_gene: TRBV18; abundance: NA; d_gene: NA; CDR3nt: TGTGCCAGCTCAAGCGGACAGCTCCATACAAATACGCAGTATTTT; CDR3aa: CASSSGQLHTNTQYF
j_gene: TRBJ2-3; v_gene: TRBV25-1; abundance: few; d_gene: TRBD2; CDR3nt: TGTGCCAGCACACCCGGGACTAGCGGGGCCACAGATACGCAGTATTTT; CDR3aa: CASTPGTSGATDTQYF
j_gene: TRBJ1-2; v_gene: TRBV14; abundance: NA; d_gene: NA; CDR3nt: TGTGCCAGCAGCCACGGTTTGAGGGCTCCGGGAGGGGGCTACACCTTC; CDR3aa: CASSHGLRAPGGGYTF
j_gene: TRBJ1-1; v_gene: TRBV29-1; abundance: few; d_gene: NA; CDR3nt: TGCAGCGTCACCAGAGGGCAGGCGAACACTGAAGCTTTCTTT; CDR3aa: CSVTRGQANTEAFF
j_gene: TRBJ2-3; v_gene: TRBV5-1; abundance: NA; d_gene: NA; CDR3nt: TGCGCCAGCAGCTTAGGCAGCACAGATACGCAGTATTTT; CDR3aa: CASSLGSTDTQYF
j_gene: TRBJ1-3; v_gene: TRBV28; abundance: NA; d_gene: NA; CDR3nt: TGTGCCAGCAGTTCCGCCGGCAGGGCTATAGGTGGAAACACCATATATTTT; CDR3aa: CASSSAGRAIGGNTIYF
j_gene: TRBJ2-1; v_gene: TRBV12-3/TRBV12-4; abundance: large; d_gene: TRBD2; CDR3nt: TGTGCCAGCAGAAGCGGGGTTGGCGATGAGCAGTTCTTC; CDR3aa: CASRSGVGDEQFF
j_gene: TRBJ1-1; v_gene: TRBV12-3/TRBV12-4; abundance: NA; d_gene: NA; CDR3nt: TGTGCCACCTACCGGGACACTGAAGCTTTCTTT; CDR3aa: CATYRDTEAFF
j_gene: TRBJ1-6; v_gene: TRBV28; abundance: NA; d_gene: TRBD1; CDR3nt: TGTGCCAGCAGCCACCAGACAGGGGGCCTCCTCCACTTT; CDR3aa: CASSHQTGGLLHF
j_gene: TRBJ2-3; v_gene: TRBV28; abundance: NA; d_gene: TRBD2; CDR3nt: TGTGCCAGCAGTTCCCCCGACGGGGGGGCAGATACGCAGTATTTT; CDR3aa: CASSSPDGGADTQYF
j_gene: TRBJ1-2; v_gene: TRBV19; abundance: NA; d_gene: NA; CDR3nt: TGTGCCAGTAGTATTATTTTCGGGAGTAAGGATGGCTACACCTTC; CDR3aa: CASSIIFGSKDGYTF
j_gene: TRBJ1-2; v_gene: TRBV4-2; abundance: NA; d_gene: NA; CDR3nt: TGTGCCAGCAGGGACACGCTTAACTATGGCTACACCTTC; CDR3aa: CASRDTLNYGYTF
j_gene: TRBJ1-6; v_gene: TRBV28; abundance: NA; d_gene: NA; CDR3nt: TGTGCCAGCAGTTTAGCGGGGCAGGGGTGGCCGTATTCACCCCTCCACTTT; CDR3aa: CASSLAGQGWPYSPLHF
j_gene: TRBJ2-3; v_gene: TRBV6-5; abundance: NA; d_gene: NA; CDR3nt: TGTGCCAGCAGTTTCCGGGCCGGAGATACGCAGTATTTT; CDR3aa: CASSFRAGDTQYF
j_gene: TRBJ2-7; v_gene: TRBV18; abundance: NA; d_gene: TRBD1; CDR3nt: TGTGCCAGCTCACGCACCGGGACAGGGGGCTACGAGCAGTACTTC; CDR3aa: CASSRTGTGGYEQYF
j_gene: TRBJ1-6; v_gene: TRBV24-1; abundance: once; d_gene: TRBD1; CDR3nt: TGTGCCACCAGTGTAGCGACAGGGGACGAGGAAAATTCACCCCTCCACTTT; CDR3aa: CATSVATGDEENSPLHF
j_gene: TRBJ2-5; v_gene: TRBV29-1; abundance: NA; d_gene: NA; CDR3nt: TGCAGCGTTGGGGCAGGACAAGAGACCCAGTACTTC; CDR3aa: CSVGAGQETQYF
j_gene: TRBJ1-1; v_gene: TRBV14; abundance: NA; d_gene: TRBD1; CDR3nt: TGTGCCAGCAGCCACCCTCTGGACAGGGGTCGCACTGAAGCTTTCTTT; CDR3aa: CASSHPLDRGRTEAFF
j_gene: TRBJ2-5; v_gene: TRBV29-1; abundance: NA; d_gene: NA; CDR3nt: TGCAGCGTTGGCATCGGCGGGGTCTACCAAGAGACCCAGTACTTC; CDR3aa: CSVGIGGVYQETQYF
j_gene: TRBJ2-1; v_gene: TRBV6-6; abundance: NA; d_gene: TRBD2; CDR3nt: TGTGCCAGCACCCTCGGGCCGGGACTAGGCGACAATGAGCAGTTCTTC; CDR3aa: CASTLGPGLGDNEQFF
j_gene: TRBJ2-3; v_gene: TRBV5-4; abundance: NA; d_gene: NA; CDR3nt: TGTGCCAGCAGGAGACAGGCGGAGAGCACAGATACGCAGTATTTT; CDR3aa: CASRRQAESTDTQYF
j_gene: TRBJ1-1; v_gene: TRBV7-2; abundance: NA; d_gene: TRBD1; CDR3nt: TGTGCCAGCAGCCTGGCGGGACAGGGAGCCCTTGAAGCTTTCTTT; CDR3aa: CASSLAGQGALEAFF